A single sample is the source of the 32 T cell receptor beta chains below, sequenced in a study of regulatory T cells in long-lasting Graves disease. According to the study, TCR beta libraries were built with iRepertoire HTBI primers and CDR3-region Arm-PCR. TCRdb recomputed calls from the multiplex PCR reads with MiXCR, one row per CDR3 protein. The sample lists roughly 400,000 distinct CDR3 sequences, roughly a fifth occurring once. Time point noted: persistent/refractory GD, antithyroid drugs over 5 years with positive TRAb. PBMC-extracted RNA yielded the TCR library. This specimen was peripheral blood mononuclear cells (PBMCs), taken when the disease was refractory, from a patient treated with antithyroid drugs. The receptors here all came from a female donor with Graves disease.

This clonotype was observed many times. The chain employs TRBV20-1 and TRBJ1-2, with 7 bases fitting TRBD1. Germline values: CDR1 DFQATT, CDR2 SNEGSKA (reference sequence). This CDR3 is 18 amino acids long. J gave up 1 base and V 1 base, and 15 bases lay outside the gene matches. The CDR3: CSARAAPTGRANNYGYTF. In DNA, the CDR3 is TGCAGTGCTAGAGCCGCGCCGACAGGGCGAGCGAATAACTATGGCTACACCTTC.

For this clonotype: A read error is possible here, since a much larger clone lies one base away. The chain combines TRBV20-1 with TRBJ1-1, with D uncertain. Trimming removed 2 bases from V and 1 base from J, with 20 bases in between. The germline CDR1 and CDR2 sequences are DFQATT and SNEGSKA (reference sequence). This CDR3 is built from 17 residues. CDR3 sequence: CSARPTRPQIGNTEAFF. For the CDR3, the DNA is TGCAGTGCTAGACCAACCAGACCACAGATTGGGAACACTGAAGCTTTCTTT.

The chain joins TRBV6-1 to TRBJ1-1; no reliable D call. Germline V gene lookup returns CDR1 MNHNS and CDR2 SASEGT. Trimming stripped 8 bases from V and 8 bases from J, with 15 bases between. The CDR3 contains 12 residues. The CDR3 reads CASGRRLEEAFF. For the CDR3, the DNA is TGTGCCAGCGGAAGAAGACTTGAAGAAGCTTTCTTT.

The CDR3 protein is CASSYSDTHNEQFF. CDR3 coding DNA: TGTGCCAGCAGTTACTCGGACACTCACAATGAGCAGTTCTTC. J is TRBJ2-1 and V is TRBV6-2 or TRBV6-3; possibly TRBD1 for D (5 bases). There are 14 residues in the CDR3. V was shortened by 0 bases and J by 5 bases, with 8 bases between the two germline ends. Germline values: CDR1 MNHEY, CDR2 SVGEGT.

The J gene is TRBJ2-5, the V gene TRBV9; 12 bases line up with TRBD2. This CDR3 contains 17 residues. V was pared by 0 bases and J by 4 bases, with 7 bases of the junction left unmatched. The germline V gene encodes CDR1 SGDLS and CDR2 YYNGEE. Here the CDR3 reads CASSVDPTSGSGETQYF. CDR3 coding DNA: TGTGCCAGCAGCGTAGATCCGACTAGCGGGAGCGGAGAGACCCAGTACTTC. The full variable domain, with the rest looked up from reference TRBV9 and TRBJ2-5, is DSGVTQTPKHLITATGQRVTLRCSPRSGDLSVYWYQQSLDQGLQFLIQYYNGEERAKGNILERFSAQQFPDLHSELNLSSLELGDSALYFCASSVDPTSGSGETQYFGPGTRLLVL.

This clonotype occurred many times. The chain joins TRBV7-9 to TRBJ1-1, with a weak D call TRBD1 (6 bases). Germline CDR1 reads SEHNR; CDR2 reads FQNEAQ (reference sequence). The CDR3 sequence is 16 residues long. Trimming took off 1 base at V and 0 bases at J, with 12 bases between the two ends. The CDR3 loop reads CASSLGTGSMNTEAFF. The CDR3 coding sequence is TGTGCCAGCAGCTTAGGCACAGGGTCCATGAACACTGAAGCTTTCTTT.

This clonotype was seen a few times. As DNA, the CDR3 is TGTGCCAGCAGCTTATACGGGTGGAACACCGGGGAGCTGTTTTTT. It translates to CASSLYGWNTGELFF. The V gene is TRBV13, the J gene TRBJ2-2, with D uncertain. This CDR3 is 15 amino acids long. Germline V gene sequence: CDR1 PRHDT, CDR2 FYEKMQ (reference sequence). V lost 2 bases and J 1 base, leaving 8 bases between the germline ends.

As for this clonotype: A much larger clonotype is one base distant, so this may be a read error. The chain recombines TRBV29-1 with TRBJ1-1; D perhaps matches TRBD1 (6 bases). The CDR3 covers 16 residues. Germline CDR1 SQVTM, CDR2 ANQGSEA. CDR3 sequence: CGVPLGGGTMNTEAFF. The CDR3 DNA reads as TGCGGCGTTCCCCTCGGAGGGGGGACCATGAACACTGAAGCTTTCTTT.

This clonotype was observed at least ten times. V and J are TRBV5-5 and TRBJ2-7; D is perhaps TRBD2 (5 bases). The CDR3 is 14 amino acids. The V and J ends lost 0 bases and 0 bases respectively, with 7 bases between them. The germline CDR1 and CDR2 sequences are SGHKS and YYEKEE (reference sequence). The CDR3 nucleotides are TGTGCCAGCAGCTTGGAAGGAGGCTCCTACGAGCAGTACTTC. As protein: CASSLEGGSYEQYF. The whole variable domain, filled in from reference TRBV5-5 and TRBJ2-7, reads DAGVTQSPTHLIKTRGQQVTLRCSPISGHKSVSWYQQVLGQGPQFIFQYYEKEERGRGNFPDRFSARQFPNYSSELNVNALLLGDSALYLCASSLEGGSYEQYFGPGTRLTVT.

This clonotype appeared a few times. The chain recombines TRBV20-1 with TRBJ2-5, with no clear D. This CDR3 spans 12 amino acids. Germline CDR1 DFQATT, CDR2 SNEGSKA (reference sequence). The germline V and J ends were trimmed by 0 bases and 4 bases, with 6 bases remaining between them. The CDR3 DNA follows: TGCAGTGCTAGAGATCTCGTAGAGACCCAGTACTTC. Its translation: CSARDLVETQYF.

This clonotype showed up many times. The V call is TRBV28, the J call TRBJ2-7; D unresolved. Germline CDR1 MDHEN, CDR2 SYDVKM. Between the trimmed V and J ends, which lost 6 bases and 2 bases, there was a span of 14 bases. This CDR3 has 14 amino acids. CDR3 loop: CASSPPGSPYEQYF. As DNA, the CDR3 is TGTGCCAGCAGCCCACCCGGCAGCCCCTACGAGCAGTACTTC.

In its sample, this clonotype was seen many times. The chain has TRBV25-1 and TRBJ1-1; D gene unclear. The CDR3 sequence is 13 residues long. The germline V and J ends were trimmed by 6 bases and 3 bases, with 11 bases remaining between them. The germline gives CDR1 MGHDK, CDR2 SYGVNS. The CDR3 DNA sequence: TGTGCCAGCAGCCAAGTCGAGGACACTGAAGCTTTCTTT. It translates to CASSQVEDTEAFF.

Ten or more counts support this clonotype. V is TRBV5-1 and J is TRBJ2-7, with 7 bases lining up with TRBD1. This CDR3 contains 15 residues. The trim removed 7 bases at V and 0 bases at J, leaving 10 bases unmatched. In germline, CDR1 is SGHRS, CDR2 YFSETQ. CDR3 DNA sequence: TGCGCCAGCCAAGACCAGGGACAGAGCTCCTACGAGCAGTACTTC. Translating it yields CASQDQGQSSYEQYF.

V and J are TRBV15 and TRBJ2-5; 7 nucleotides match TRBD2. With 8 bases clipped from V and 1 base from J, the junction kept 7 bases outside the gene matches. There are 14 residues in the CDR3. Germline-derived CDR1 and CDR2 are LNHNV and YYDKDF (reference sequence). CDR3: CATSLGGSQETQYF. As DNA, the CDR3 is TGTGCCACCTCCTTGGGAGGGAGCCAAGAGACCCAGTACTTC.

There are a few counts of this clonotype. DNA for the CDR3: TGCGCCAGCAGCTTGGATTGGTCGGAGAAGTGGACTAATGAAAAACTGTTTTTT. Translated: CASSLDWSEKWTNEKLFF. V is TRBV5-1 and J is TRBJ1-4; no firm D call. The CDR3 loop spans 18 amino acids. V lost 0 bases to trimming and J lost 2 bases, with 17 bases between them. Germline CDR1 reads SGHRS; CDR2 reads YFSETQ.

This clonotype was found many times. The V gene is TRBV2, the J gene TRBJ1-1; the D gene is possibly TRBD1 (5 bases). CDR1 and CDR2 (germline): SNHLY, FYNNEI. CDR3 size: 14 residues. V lost 6 bases and J 3 bases, leaving 14 bases between the germline ends. The CDR3 is CASSYQGEDTEAFF. DNA for the CDR3: TGTGCCAGCAGCTACCAGGGTGAGGACACTGAAGCTTTCTTT.

This clonotype was seen a few times. CDR3 sequence (DNA): TGTGCCTGGAGGCAAACGGAGATGGGGTACGAGCAGTACTTC. The encoded protein is CAWRQTEMGYEQYF. The genes are TRBV30 and TRBJ2-7, with D unclear. The CDR3 spans 14 residues. Trimming stripped 3 bases from V and 4 bases from J, with 16 bases between. CDR1 and CDR2 (germline): GTSNPN, SVGIG (reference sequence).

This clonotype has at least ten counts. This chain uses TRBV6-1 with TRBJ2-2; D not certain. The CDR3 has 16 residues. The V gene's germline CDR1 is MNHNS and CDR2 SASEGT. Trimming removed 1 base from V and 1 base from J, with 10 bases in between. The CDR3 region is CASSEEERRNTGELFF. For the CDR3, the DNA is TGTGCCAGCAGTGAAGAAGAGAGGAGGAACACCGGGGAGCTGTTTTTT.

Written as DNA, the CDR3 is TGTGCCAGCTCACCCCCCCGGGTTCAGGGGAATTCACCCCTCCACTTT. This translates into CASSPPRVQGNSPLHF. The chain links TRBV18 to TRBJ1-6, with D tentatively TRBD1 (6 bases). The V end lost 3 bases, the J end lost 7 bases, and 16 bases lay between the germline ends. Germline CDR1 and CDR2: KGHSH and LQKENI. This CDR3 region has 16 residues.

In this sample, this clonotype turned up many times. This rearrangement joins TRBV3-1 to TRBJ1-2; tentatively, D is TRBD1 (5 bases). Trimming pared 0 bases from V and 4 bases from J, leaving 9 bases between. Germline values: CDR1 LGHDT, CDR2 YNNKEL (reference sequence). The CDR3 extends over 14 amino acids. The CDR3 DNA reads TGTGCCAGCAGCCAAGAAAGGGGATCCTATGGCTACACCTTC. Encoded protein: CASSQERGSYGYTF.

This clonotype has just a few counts. The J gene is TRBJ2-1, the V gene TRBV30; 11 bases map to TRBD2. CDR1 and CDR2 (germline): GTSNPN, SVGIG (reference sequence). V gave up 5 bases and J gave up 0 bases; unmatched junction bases: 9. The CDR3 length is 17 residues. CDR3 DNA sequence: TGTGCCTGGTGGGGACTAGCGGTCAATAGCTCCTACAATGAGCAGTTCTTC. Its translation is CAWWGLAVNSSYNEQFF.

This clonotype has a count of ten or more. This chain joins TRBV12-3 or TRBV12-4 and TRBJ2-7; 7 nucleotides agree with TRBD1. V gave up 6 bases and J gave up 3 bases; unmatched junction bases: 8. The CDR3 is 14 amino acids. Here the CDR3 reads CASSDDRASYEQYF. Here the CDR3 DNA reads TGTGCCAGCAGCGACGACAGGGCCAGCTACGAGCAGTACTTC.

This rearrangement joins TRBV3-1 to TRBJ2-3, with 9 bases that match TRBD2. The CDR3 extends over 15 amino acids. The trim removed 0 bases at V and 4 bases at J, leaving 2 bases unmatched. Germline lookup yields CDR1 LGHDT and CDR2 YNNKEL (reference sequence). In DNA, the CDR3 is TGTGCCAGCAGCCAAGATAGCGGGAGTTCAGATACGCAGTATTTT. Protein: CASSQDSGSSDTQYF.

There are many counts of this clonotype. The gene calls are TRBV7-9 and TRBJ2-5; the D gene is possibly TRBD2 (6 bases). Trimming stripped 2 bases from V and 2 bases from J, with 21 bases between. The CDR3 covers 18 residues. Germline V CDR1 and CDR2: SEHNR, FQNEAQ (reference sequence). The CDR3 sequence is CASSLLLSRDSWQETQYF. The CDR3 DNA reads TGTGCCAGCAGCTTATTGCTGAGCCGGGACTCGTGGCAAGAGACCCAGTACTTC.

This clonotype was seen a few times. The V call is TRBV5-1, the J call TRBJ1-2, with D perhaps matching TRBD1 (6 bases). Deletions cut 0 bases from V and 8 bases from J, with 11 bases between. Germline values: CDR1 SGHRS, CDR2 YFSETQ. The CDR3 extends over 13 amino acids. For the CDR3, the DNA is TGCGCCAGCAGCTTGGTACAGGGAGAGGGCTACACCTTC. Protein sequence: CASSLVQGEGYTF.

Many counts were recorded for this clonotype. The rearrangement uses TRBV29-1 and TRBJ2-5; the D is unclear. Germline V gene lookup returns CDR1 SQVTM and CDR2 ANQGSEA. Trimming took off 6 bases at V and 2 bases at J, with 13 bases between the two ends. This CDR3 is built from 13 residues. The CDR3 DNA is TGCAGCGTAAGGGTAGGAGTTCAAGAGACCCAGTACTTC. This translates into CSVRVGVQETQYF.

This clonotype was detected many times. This rearrangement joins TRBV12-3 or TRBV12-4 to TRBJ2-7, with 9 bases lining up with TRBD2. V shed 5 bases and J 5 bases; nucleotides not matched to a gene: 7. CDR3 length equals 14 residues. CDR3 loop: CASSPLAGINEQYF. The CDR3 DNA reads as TGTGCCAGCAGTCCTCTAGCGGGAATCAACGAGCAGTACTTC.

This clonotype was found many times. V usage is TRBV28 and J usage is TRBJ2-7; a possible D gene is TRBD1 (5 bases). The germline CDR1 and CDR2 sequences are MDHEN and SYDVKM. V was shortened by 1 base and J by 7 bases, with 8 bases between the two germline ends. This CDR3 contains 12 residues. This CDR3 reads CASSLFRGEQYF. In nucleotides, the CDR3 is TGTGCCAGCAGTTTATTTAGGGGAGAGCAGTACTTC.

The J gene is TRBJ2-7, the V gene TRBV18, with D perhaps assigned TRBD1 or TRBD2 (5 bases each). The CDR3 covers 15 residues. Between the trimmed V and J ends, which lost 3 bases and 3 bases, there was a span of 15 bases. Germline values: CDR1 KGHSH, CDR2 LQKENI. CDR3 loop: CASSPGGVAYYEQYF. Here the CDR3 DNA reads TGTGCCAGCTCACCTGGGGGTGTAGCGTACTACGAGCAGTACTTC.

As concerns this clonotype: Its ends do not fully match the called genes, so a read error is possible. The DNA for the CDR3 is TGTGCCAGCAGCGGGGGTCCCGGGAAGCTGTTTTTT. This codes for CASSGGPGKLFF. The chain employs TRBV28 and TRBJ2-2; possibly TRBD2 for D (6 bases). CDR3 length: 12 amino acids. CDR1 and CDR2 from the germline V gene are MDHEN and SYDVKM.

This clonotype was picked up a small number of times. The chain uses TRBV19 and TRBJ1-1, with 7 bases aligning to TRBD1. V trimming: 5 bases; J trimming: 4 bases; junction bases outside the gene matches: 10. The germline gives CDR1 LNHDA, CDR2 SQIVND (reference sequence). This CDR3 region has 15 residues. The CDR3 nucleotides read TGTGCCAGTAGTCCCTTTACAGGGGACGGCACTGAAGCTTTCTTT. Residues: CASSPFTGDGTEAFF. The whole variable domain, remainder taken from reference TRBV19 and TRBJ1-1, is DGGITQSPKYLFRKEGQNVTLSCEQNLNHDAMYWYRQDPGQGLRLIYYSQIVNDFQKGDIAEGYSVSREKKESFPLTVTSAQKNPTAFYLCASSPFTGDGTEAFFGQGTRLTVV.

This clonotype was counted ten times or more. CDR3 DNA sequence: TGTGCCAGCAGCCGAAGCGGGGGACTACAGCCCCAGCATTTT. Encoded protein: CASSRSGGLQPQHF. This chain uses TRBV2 with TRBJ1-5; D possibly corresponds to TRBD1 (5 bases). This CDR3 comprises 14 residues. The germline V and J ends were trimmed by 6 bases and 7 bases, with 16 bases remaining between them. Looked up from germline, CDR1 is SNHLY and CDR2 is FYNNEI.